Shown below are 27 T cell receptor beta chains from a single sample sequenced in a study of T cells in localized non-small cell lung cancer. Profiling relied on immunoSEQ multiplex PCR, and the TCRdb table lists in-frame clones only, not all of them. The sample has 45,000 to 60,000 clones; around 87% are singletons. The starting material was PBMCs, obtained before any cancer treatment. The receptors derive from a man aged 35 to 70 with stage II lung adenocarcinoma.

The count of this clone is one. The rearrangement joins TRBV19 to TRBJ1-6, with a tentative D call TRBD1 (5 bases). There are 14 residues in the CDR3. Trimming pared 3 bases from V and 6 bases from J, leaving 9 bases between. Germline CDR1 LNHDA, CDR2 SQIVND (reference sequence). In nucleotides, the CDR3 is TGTGCCAGTAGTATGCAGGGAAGTAATTCACCCCTCCACTTT. Translation: CASSMQGSNSPLHF.

V is TRBV5-6 and J is TRBJ1-6; 7 bases fit TRBD1. CDR1 and CDR2 (germline): SGHDT, YYEEEE. The V segment lost 1 base and the J segment 7 bases; nucleotides outside the gene matches: 8. This CDR3 region has 16 residues. The DNA for the CDR3 is TGTGCCAGCAGCTTGCAGGGGGACCTCCCCAATTCACCCCTCCACTTT. Its protein is CASSLQGDLPNSPLHF.

For the CDR3, the DNA is TGCGCCAGCAGCCGAGGGCGGGGGGGCTACGAGCAGTACTTC. Residues: CASSRGRGGYEQYF. The chain combines TRBV4-1 with TRBJ2-7; 9 nucleotides agree with TRBD2. The V segment lost 4 bases and the J segment 3 bases; nucleotides outside the gene matches: 4. Germline V CDR1 and CDR2: MGHRA, YSYEKL. The CDR3 sequence is 14 residues long.

This chain uses TRBV19 with TRBJ1-1, with D perhaps matching TRBD1 (5 bases). V was cut by 7 bases and J by 3 bases, with 18 bases left in between. CDR3 length: 15 residues. Germline lookup yields CDR1 LNHDA and CDR2 SQIVND (reference sequence). The CDR3 nucleotides read TGTGCCAGTACACTCCAGGTGGGCAGGGACACTGAAGCTTTCTTT. This sequence encodes CASTLQVGRDTEAFF.

V gene TRBV5-8 combines with J gene TRBJ1-2; D is perhaps TRBD1 (5 bases). Germline CDR1 SGHTS, CDR2 YDEGEE. This CDR3 comprises 15 residues. Trimming stripped 0 bases from V and 5 bases from J, with 14 bases between. The CDR3 loop reads CASSLERQGHYGYTF. The CDR3 nucleotides are TGTGCCAGCAGCTTGGAGAGGCAGGGTCATTATGGCTACACCTTC.

The rearrangement uses TRBV6-5 and TRBJ1-4, with D uncertain. CDR1 MNHEY and CDR2 SVGAGI come from the germline V gene. The CDR3 spans 13 residues. Between the trimmed V and J ends, which lost 0 bases and 8 bases, there was a span of 7 bases. CDR3 region: CASSYSSQEKLFF. The DNA for the CDR3 is TGTGCCAGCAGTTACTCGAGCCAGGAAAAACTGTTTTTT.

This chain connects TRBV13 to TRBJ1-1, with 8 bases fitting TRBD1. CDR1 and CDR2 (germline): PRHDT, FYEKMQ (reference sequence). The junction had 7 bases not matched to a gene; V was cut back by 4 bases and J by 0 bases. There are 16 residues in the CDR3. The CDR3 coding sequence is TGTGCCAGCAGCTCCCGACAGGGGAGGCTGAACACTGAAGCTTTCTTT. As protein: CASSSRQGRLNTEAFF.

The chain employs TRBV9 and TRBJ1-6, with D maybe TRBD1 (5 bases). Trimming shortened V by 7 bases and J by 9 bases, and 14 bases separated the two germline ends. The CDR3 loop spans 13 amino acids. The germline V gene has CDR1 SGDLS and CDR2 YYNGEE. The CDR3 DNA is TGTGCCAGCTCTGACAGCCCTAGTTCACCCCTCCACTTT. This translates into CASSDSPSSPLHF.

The chain links TRBV19 to TRBJ1-5; D remains ambiguous. V gave up 5 bases and J gave up 7 bases, with 12 bases separating them. The germline gives CDR1 LNHDA, CDR2 SQIVND (reference sequence). This CDR3 comprises 13 residues. In DNA, the CDR3 is TGTGCCAGTAGTCCAGACCGAGGACAGCCCCAGCATTTT. It is translated as CASSPDRGQPQHF.

This chain joins TRBV5-1 and TRBJ2-1; D tentatively reads TRBD1 or TRBD2 (5 bases each). Trimming removed 0 bases at V and 0 bases at J, with 7 bases between. The CDR3 contains 15 residues. Germline CDR1 and CDR2: SGHRS and YFSETQ. CDR3 region: CASSLGGSSYNEQFF. The CDR3 coding sequence is TGCGCCAGCAGCTTGGGGGGGAGCTCCTACAATGAGCAGTTCTTC.

The chain couples TRBV6-5 to TRBJ1-2, with D maybe TRBD1 (6 bases). This CDR3 comprises 12 residues. Trimming took off 5 bases at V and 4 bases at J, with 8 bases between the two ends. Germline CDR1 MNHEY, CDR2 SVGAGI. CDR3 protein: CASSPGVYGYTF. CDR3 DNA: TGTGCCAGCAGTCCAGGGGTCTATGGCTACACCTTC.

This chain uses TRBV2 with TRBJ2-5; D gene uncertain. The CDR3 is 13 amino acids. Between the trimmed V and J ends, which lost 7 bases and 2 bases, there was a span of 11 bases. CDR1 and CDR2 (germline): SNHLY, FYNNEI. CDR3 sequence reads: CASNAYGQETQYF. The CDR3 bases are TGTGCCAGCAACGCGTACGGACAAGAGACCCAGTACTTC.

The chain couples TRBV6-6 to TRBJ1-2; no definite D call. CDR1 is MNHNY, CDR2 SVGAGI, per germline (reference sequence). The CDR3 loop spans 14 amino acids. Between the trimmed V and J ends, which lost 5 bases and 7 bases, there was a span of 17 bases. The CDR3 DNA follows: TGTGCCAGCAGTCTTGGAGCTGGGGTTCTTGGCTACACCTTC. Protein: CASSLGAGVLGYTF.

The chain has TRBV5-1 and TRBJ1-2, with D unresolved. Trimming removed 0 bases at V and 6 bases at J, with 12 bases between. The CDR3 contains 14 residues. The germline V gene has CDR1 SGHRS and CDR2 YFSETQ. The CDR3 spells CASSLGIGKDGYTF. The CDR3 DNA reads TGCGCCAGCAGCTTGGGGATAGGGAAAGATGGCTACACCTTC.

The CDR3 protein is CATGSITDRESGYTF. CDR3 bases: TGTGCCACGGGCTCGATAACGGACAGGGAGAGCGGCTACACCTTC. The V call is TRBV19, the J call TRBJ1-2; TRBD1 matches at 8 bases. V was pared by 10 bases and J by 8 bases, with 18 bases of the junction left unmatched. Germline CDR1 reads LNHDA; CDR2 reads SQIVND (reference sequence). The CDR3 runs to 15 residues.

This clone was picked up a small number of times. The rearrangement links TRBV2 to TRBJ2-7; 7 nucleotides align to TRBD1. The trim removed 2 bases at V and 3 bases at J, leaving 16 bases unmatched. The V gene's germline CDR1 is SNHLY and CDR2 FYNNEI. The CDR3 runs 18 residues. The CDR3 protein is CASSERRTSGQIFYEQYF. The CDR3 DNA is TGTGCCAGCAGTGAAAGGAGAACCTCGGGACAGATATTCTACGAGCAGTACTTC. The variable domain in full, with the rest retrieved from reference TRBV2 and TRBJ2-7, is EPEVTQTPSHQVTQMGQEVILRCVPISNHLYFYWYRQILGQKVEFLVSFYNNEISEKSEIFDDQFSVERPDGSNFTLKIRSTKLEDSAMYFCASSERRTSGQIFYEQYFGPGTRLTVT.

This chain joins TRBV19 and TRBJ2-3; 10 nucleotides match TRBD2. With 6 bases clipped from V and 4 bases from J, the junction kept 7 bases outside the gene matches. CDR1 LNHDA and CDR2 SQIVND come from the germline V gene (reference sequence). This CDR3 has 15 amino acids. The CDR3 region is CASSNLAGEADTQYF. The DNA for the CDR3 is TGTGCCAGTAGCAATCTAGCGGGGGAGGCAGATACGCAGTATTTT.

This clone was seen once. The chain carries TRBV29-1 and TRBJ2-5, with D possibly matching TRBD2 (7 bases). The V gene lost 4 bases and the J gene lost 4 bases, with 13 bases spanning the gap. Germline-derived CDR1 and CDR2 are SQVTM and ANQGSEA. This CDR3 has 13 residues. CDR3 loop: CSVGGPGGETQYF. The CDR3 DNA reads TGCAGCGTTGGGGGGCCGGGGGGAGAGACCCAGTACTTC.

The DNA of the CDR3 is TGTGCCAGCAGCTTTGACAGGAGGCCAGATACGCAGTATTTT. This encodes CASSFDRRPDTQYF. This sequence joins TRBV5-4 and TRBJ2-3; possible D gene TRBD1, 6 bases. The ends were cut back, 2 bases at V and 4 bases at J, with 11 bases in the middle. The CDR3 contains 14 residues. CDR1 SGHNT and CDR2 YYREEE come from the germline V gene (reference sequence).

The J gene is TRBJ2-3, the V gene TRBV6-5; a possible D gene is TRBD2 (7 bases). Trimming left V 7 bases short and J 1 base short, with 15 bases between. Germline loops: CDR1 MNHEY, CDR2 SVGAGI. The CDR3 is 15 residues long. CDR3 sequence (DNA): TGTGCCAGCAATAGGGGGGGCCGGGGCACAGATACGCAGTATTTT. This codes for CASNRGGRGTDTQYF.

This chain joins TRBV14 and TRBJ2-2; no definite D call. Trimming took 1 base from V and 4 from J, leaving 7 bases between them. There are 14 residues in the CDR3. Germline-derived CDR1 and CDR2 are SGHDN and FVKESK. The CDR3, as DNA: TGTGCCAGCAGCCAAGTCATAGCCACCGGGGAGCTGTTTTTT. Protein: CASSQVIATGELFF.

The V call is TRBV18, the J call TRBJ2-3; D is uncertain. The CDR3 covers 13 residues. CDR1 KGHSH and CDR2 LQKENI come from the germline V gene. Trimming took off 0 bases at V and 1 base at J, with 2 bases between the two ends. Here the CDR3 DNA reads TGTGCCAGCTCACCACCGGGCACAGATACGCAGTATTTT. This translates into CASSPPGTDTQYF.

The chain couples TRBV21-1 to TRBJ1-1; the table's D gene call, TRBD1, was not cross checked with the DNA. TRBV21-1 represents a pseudogene. There are 23 residues in the CDR3. The CDR3 DNA reads TGTGCCAGCAGCAAAGGGGCAAGGACAGGGATTATTGGGACCCTCCCGATTTGGACTGAAGCTTTCTTT. This translates into CASSKGARTGIIGTLPIWTEAFF.

V usage is TRBV6-5 and J usage is TRBJ1-2, with D possibly TRBD1 on 5 matching bases. Germline V lookup: CDR1 MNHEY, CDR2 SVGAGI. Trimming stripped 9 bases from V and 4 bases from J, with 15 bases between. This CDR3 region has 13 residues. Here the CDR3 DNA reads TGTGCCAGTGGGGGTGACAGCTTCTATGGCTACACCTTC. This translates into CASGGDSFYGYTF.

The chain uses TRBV7-9 and TRBJ1-4, with 9 bases identical to TRBD1. The CDR3 contains 16 residues. The germline V gene encodes CDR1 SEHNR and CDR2 FQNEAQ (reference sequence). V was clipped by 1 base and J by 5 bases; unmatched bases: 5. The CDR3 here is CASSLVAGTGNEKLFF. The CDR3 nucleotides are TGTGCCAGCAGCTTAGTAGCCGGGACAGGGAATGAAAAACTGTTTTTT.

The V call is TRBV30, the J call TRBJ2-3; D possibly corresponds to TRBD2 (7 bases). This CDR3 has 17 residues. Trimming pared 1 base from V and 1 base from J, leaving 18 bases between. The V gene's germline CDR1 is GTSNPN and CDR2 SVGIG (reference sequence). The CDR3 sequence is CAWSASLGGGGTDTQYF. The CDR3 nucleotides read TGTGCCTGGAGTGCGTCCTTAGGGGGGGGCGGCACAGATACGCAGTATTTT.

This chain connects TRBV7-6 to TRBJ2-2, with TRBD1 matching 7 bases. The CDR3 is 17 amino acids. The trim removed 2 bases at V and 2 bases at J, leaving 8 bases unmatched. CDR1 SGHVS and CDR2 FNYEAQ come from the germline V gene. The CDR3, as DNA: TGTGCCAGCAGCTTACACGGGACAGCCTTTAACACCGGGGAGCTGTTTTTT. It specifies CASSLHGTAFNTGELFF.